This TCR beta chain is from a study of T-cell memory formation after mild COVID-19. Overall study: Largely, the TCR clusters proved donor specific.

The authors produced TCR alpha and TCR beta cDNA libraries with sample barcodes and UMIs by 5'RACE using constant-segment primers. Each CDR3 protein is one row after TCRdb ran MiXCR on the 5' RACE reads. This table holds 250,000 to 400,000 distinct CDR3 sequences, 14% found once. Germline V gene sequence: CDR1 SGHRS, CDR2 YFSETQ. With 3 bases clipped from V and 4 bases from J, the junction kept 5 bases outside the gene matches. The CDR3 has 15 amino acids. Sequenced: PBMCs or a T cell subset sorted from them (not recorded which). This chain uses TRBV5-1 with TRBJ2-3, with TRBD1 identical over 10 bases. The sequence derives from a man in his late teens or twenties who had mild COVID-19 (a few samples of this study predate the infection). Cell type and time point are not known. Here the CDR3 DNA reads TGCGCCAGCAGCTCCCGGGACAGGGGCGCAGATACGCAGTATTTT. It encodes CASSSRDRGADTQYF.